This record covers a single T cell receptor beta chain. Only in-frame clones appear in the TCRdb table, and some are missing; sequencing was by immunoSEQ multiplex PCR. The sample has about 46,000 clones, around 78% seen once. The sample comes from a study of memory CD4+ T cells and cytomegalovirus serostatus. The V end lost 7 bases, the J end lost 3 bases, and 9 bases lay between the germline ends. Looked up from germline, CDR1 is GTSNPN and CDR2 is SVGIG (reference sequence). This CDR3 region has 12 residues. Single viable CD3+CD4+CD8-CD45RO+ cells were sorted as the memory CD4+ T cells. The clonotype was recovered from an adult in good health and CMV-seronegative. The V gene is TRBV30, the J gene TRBJ1-4; a weak D match, TRBD1 (6 bases). The specimen sequenced was memory CD4+ T cells from blood. The CDR3 protein is CASDSPNEKLFF. The CDR3 nucleotides read TGTGCCTCGGACAGTCCTAATGAAAAACTGTTTTTT.